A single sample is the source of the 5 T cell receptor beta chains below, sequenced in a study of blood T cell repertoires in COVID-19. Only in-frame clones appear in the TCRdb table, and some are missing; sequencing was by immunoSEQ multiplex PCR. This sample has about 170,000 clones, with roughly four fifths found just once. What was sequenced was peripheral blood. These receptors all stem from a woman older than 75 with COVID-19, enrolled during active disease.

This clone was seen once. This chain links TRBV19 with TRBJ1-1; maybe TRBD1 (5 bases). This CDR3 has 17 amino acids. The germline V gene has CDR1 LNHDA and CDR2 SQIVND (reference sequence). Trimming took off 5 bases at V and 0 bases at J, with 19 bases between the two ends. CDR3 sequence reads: CASSSARAGRVNTEAFF. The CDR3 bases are TGTGCCAGTAGTTCTGCCCGTGCAGGGAGGGTGAACACTGAAGCTTTCTTT.

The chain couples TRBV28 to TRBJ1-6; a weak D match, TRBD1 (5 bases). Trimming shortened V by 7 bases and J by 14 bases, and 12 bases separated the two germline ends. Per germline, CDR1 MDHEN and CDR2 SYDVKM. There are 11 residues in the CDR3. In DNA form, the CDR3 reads TGTGCCAGCAAGGGGCTCCTCGCCCTCCACTTT. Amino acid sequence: CASKGLLALHF.

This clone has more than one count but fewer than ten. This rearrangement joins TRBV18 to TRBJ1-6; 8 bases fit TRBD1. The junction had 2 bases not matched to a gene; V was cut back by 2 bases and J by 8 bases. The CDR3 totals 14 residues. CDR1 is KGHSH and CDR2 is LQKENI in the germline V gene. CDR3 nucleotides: TGTGCCAGCTCACCATCAGGGGGCGATTCACCCCTCCACTTT. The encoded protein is CASSPSGGDSPLHF. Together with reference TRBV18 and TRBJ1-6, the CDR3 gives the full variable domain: NAGVMQNPRHLVRRRGQEARLRCSPMKGHSHVYWYRQLPEEGLKFMVYLQKENIIDESGMPKERFSAEFPKEGPSILRIQQVVRGDSAAYFCASSPSGGDSPLHFGNGTRLTVT.

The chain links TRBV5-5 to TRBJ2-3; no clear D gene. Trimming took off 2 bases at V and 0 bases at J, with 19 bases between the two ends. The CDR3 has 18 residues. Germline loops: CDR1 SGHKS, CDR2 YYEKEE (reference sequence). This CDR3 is CASSFIPGGAYSTDTQYF. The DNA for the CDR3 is TGTGCCAGCAGCTTCATTCCCGGCGGAGCCTATAGCACAGATACGCAGTATTTT.

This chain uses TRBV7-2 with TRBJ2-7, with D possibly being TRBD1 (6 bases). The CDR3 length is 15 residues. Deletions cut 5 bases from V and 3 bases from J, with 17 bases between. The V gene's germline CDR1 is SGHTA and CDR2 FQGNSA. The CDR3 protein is CASSTSDRWNYEQYF. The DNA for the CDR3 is TGTGCCAGCAGCACCTCCGACAGGTGGAACTACGAGCAGTACTTC.